This T cell receptor beta chain was sequenced in a study of OX40 agonist ivuxolimab in advanced cancers. Study-level points and caveats: At 0.1 to 3.0 mg/kg and by week 6, CD4+ and CD8+ T cells in the blood had expanded clonally.

As concerns this clone: What it recognizes is unknown.

The CDR3 loop spans 11 amino acids. V was pared by 6 bases and J by 4 bases, with 6 bases between. Germline values: CDR1 KGHSH, CDR2 LQKENI. The method was immunoSEQ multiplex PCR; TCRdb's version includes in-frame clones alone and lacks a portion of them. Altogether about 58,000 clones are present, approximately 88% being singletons, with the ten largest covering roughly 3.7%. This TCR was sampled from an adult with an advanced solid tumor such as melanoma, head and neck, liver or kidney cancer. The specimen comprised CD4+ or CD8+ T cells sorted from blood, sampled in a trial of the OX40 agonist ivuxolimab. The J gene is TRBJ1-2, the V gene TRBV18, with unresolved D. The CDR3 is CASSPGYGYTF. The CDR3 DNA is TGTGCCAGCTCTCCGGGCTATGGCTACACCTTC.